The 8 T cell receptor beta chains given below trace back to one sample, sequenced in a study of blood T cell repertoires in COVID-19. Here immunoSEQ multiplex PCR was the method, and the copy in TCRdb shows in-frame clones only, minus some. Counted here are over 300,000 clones, around 90% occurring once; the ten biggest clones make up 6.5% to 8%. Material for sequencing was peripheral blood. These receptors all come from a man younger than 30 with active or convalescent COVID-19.

V usage is TRBV9 and J usage is TRBJ2-2; perhaps TRBD1 as D (6 bases). Germline V lookup: CDR1 SGDLS, CDR2 YYNGEE. The CDR3 length is 16 residues. Trimming left V 3 bases short and J 0 bases short, with 12 bases between. CDR3 amino acids: CASSAGTLANTGELFF. CDR3 DNA sequence: TGTGCCAGCAGCGCCGGGACACTCGCGAACACCGGGGAGCTGTTTTTT. Looking up the rest from reference TRBV9 and TRBJ2-2 gives the full variable domain: DSGVTQTPKHLITATGQRVTLRCSPRSGDLSVYWYQQSLDQGLQFLIQYYNGEERAKGNILERFSAQQFPDLHSELNLSSLELGDSALYFCASSAGTLANTGELFFGEGSRLTVL.

This clone turned up a few times. The gene calls are TRBV6-1 and TRBJ2-7, with D hard to call. The CDR3 consists of 15 residues. The V gene lost 0 bases and the J gene lost 1 base, with 10 bases spanning the gap. The germline CDR1 and CDR2 sequences are MNHNS and SASEGT. The CDR3 coding sequence is TGTGCCAGCAGTGAAGCTTCTGGCCTTTCCTACGAGCAGTACTTC. As protein: CASSEASGLSYEQYF.

This chain connects TRBV24-1 to TRBJ2-7, with TRBD1 matching over 7 bases. The CDR3 sequence is 13 residues long. Germline lookup yields CDR1 KGHDR and CDR2 SFDVKD. J gave up 4 bases and V 6 bases, and 5 bases lay outside the gene matches. The CDR3: CATSRQGSYEQYF. CDR3 bases: TGTGCCACCAGTCGACAGGGTTCATACGAGCAGTACTTC.

This clone was recorded only once. The chain recombines TRBV7-9 with TRBJ2-7; 8 bases map to TRBD1. CDR1 and CDR2 from the germline V gene are SEHNR and FQNEAQ (reference sequence). The CDR3 covers 15 residues. The V segment lost 7 bases and the J segment 3 bases; nucleotides outside the gene matches: 11. CDR3 sequence: CASTRTTGGIYEQYF. The CDR3 bases are TGTGCCAGCACCCGTACAACAGGGGGGATCTACGAGCAGTACTTC. The full variable domain, rest sourced from reference TRBV7-9 and TRBJ2-7, is DTGVSQNPRHKITKRGQNVTFRCDPISEHNRLYWYRQTLGQGPEFLTYFQNEAQLEKSRLLSDRFSAERPKGSFSTLEIQRTEQGDSAMYLCASTRTTGGIYEQYFGPGTRLTVT.

This clone was observed a single time. The rearrangement uses TRBV5-1 and TRBJ2-1; D unresolved. Trimming stripped 0 bases from V and 8 bases from J, with 6 bases between. The germline gives CDR1 SGHRS, CDR2 YFSETQ. CDR3 length: 12 amino acids. The CDR3 DNA reads TGCGCCAGCAGCTTGGCCGTTTATGAGCAGTTCTTC. It is translated as CASSLAVYEQFF.

This clone was detected only once. DNA for the CDR3: TGTGCCAGCAGTTTAGGTAGCGGGAGGCAAAATGAGCAGTTCTTC. Translation: CASSLGSGRQNEQFF. The chain joins TRBV27 to TRBJ2-1, with TRBD2 matching 10 bases. V shed 2 bases and J 7 bases; nucleotides not matched to a gene: 5. The CDR3 runs to 15 residues. CDR1 and CDR2 from the germline V gene are MNHEY and SMNVEV (reference sequence).

V gene TRBV7-2 combines with J gene TRBJ1-1, with TRBD1 as a possible D gene (6 bases). The V gene lost 9 bases and the J gene lost 9 bases, with 17 bases spanning the gap. This CDR3 spans 12 amino acids. Germline V lookup: CDR1 SGHTA, CDR2 FQGNSA. The DNA of the CDR3 is TGTGCCAGTTCGGACAGAATGACAAAAGCTTTCTTT. It is translated as CASSDRMTKAFF. The full variable domain, rest sourced from reference TRBV7-2 and TRBJ1-1, is GAGVSQSPSNKVTEKGKDVELRCDPISGHTALYWYRQSLGQGLEFLIYFQGNSAPDKSGLPSDRFSAERTGGSVSTLTIQRTQQEDSAVYLCASSDRMTKAFFGQGTRLTVV.

This chain uses TRBV7-9 with TRBJ2-2; TRBD2 might be the D (6 bases). Germline loops: CDR1 SEHNR, CDR2 FQNEAQ (reference sequence). Trimming shortened V by 2 bases and J by 7 bases, and 11 bases separated the two germline ends. This CDR3 region has 14 residues. The CDR3 sequence: CASSLTREVGELFF. CDR3 nucleotide sequence: TGTGCCAGCAGCTTAACCAGGGAGGTCGGGGAGCTGTTTTTT.